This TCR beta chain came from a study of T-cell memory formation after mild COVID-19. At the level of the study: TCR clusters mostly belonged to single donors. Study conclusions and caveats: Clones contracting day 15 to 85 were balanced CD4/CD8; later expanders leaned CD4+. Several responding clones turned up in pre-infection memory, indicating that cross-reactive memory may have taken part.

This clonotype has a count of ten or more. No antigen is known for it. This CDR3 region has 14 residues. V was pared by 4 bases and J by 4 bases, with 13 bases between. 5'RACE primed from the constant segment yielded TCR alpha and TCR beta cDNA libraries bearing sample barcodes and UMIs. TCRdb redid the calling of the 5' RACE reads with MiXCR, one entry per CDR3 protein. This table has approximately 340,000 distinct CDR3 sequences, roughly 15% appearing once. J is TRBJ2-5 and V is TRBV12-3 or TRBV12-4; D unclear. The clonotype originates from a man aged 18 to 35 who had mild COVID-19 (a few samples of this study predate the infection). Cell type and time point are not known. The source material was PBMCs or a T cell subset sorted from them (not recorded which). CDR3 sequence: CASSSLGFGETQYF. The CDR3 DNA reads TGTGCCAGCAGTTCCTTGGGGTTCGGAGAGACCCAGTACTTC.